A selection of T cell receptor beta chains follows, all from one sample in a study of OX40 agonist ivuxolimab in advanced cancers. Here immunoSEQ multiplex PCR was the method, and the copy in TCRdb shows in-frame clones only, minus some. This sample has around 70,000 clones; roughly four fifths occur once, and the top ten carry 2.5%. Specimen: CD4+ or CD8+ T cells sorted from blood, collected in a trial of the OX40 agonist ivuxolimab. The receptors derive from an adult with an advanced solid tumor such as melanoma, head and neck, liver or kidney cancer. CDR3s include the opening cysteine and the closing phenylalanine or tryptophan. A D gene is named only where the DNA matches it firmly. Only part of the rows carry a size: once, few, many, or a class if the clone is expanded.

j_call: TRBJ2-1; v_call: TRBV5-6; clone_size: .; d_call: TRBD2; cdr3_nt: TGTGCCAGCAGCTTGGTATCTTGGCTAGCGGACTCCTACAATGAGCAGTTCTTC; cdr3_aa: CASSLVSWLADSYNEQFF
j_call: TRBJ2-1; v_call: TRBV7-6; clone_size: .; d_call: TRBD1; cdr3_nt: TGTGCCAGCAGCGCGTACAGGGGAAGGGGGTTCTTC; cdr3_aa: CASSAYRGRGFF
j_call: TRBJ1-2; v_call: TRBV19; clone_size: once; d_call: TRBD1; cdr3_nt: TGTGCCAGTAGTACGAGGACAGGGTTAAACTATGGCTACACCTTC; cdr3_aa: CASSTRTGLNYGYTF
j_call: TRBJ1-1; v_call: TRBV5-1; clone_size: .; d_call: TRBD1; cdr3_nt: TGCGCCAGCAGACCGGGACAGGGGGCAGGAACTGAAGCTTTCTTT; cdr3_aa: CASRPGQGAGTEAFF
j_call: TRBJ2-1; v_call: TRBV23-1; clone_size: .; d_call: .; cdr3_nt: TGCGCCAGCAGTATACAACTCTCCTACAATGAGCAGTTCTTC; cdr3_aa: CASSIQLSYNEQFF
j_call: TRBJ1-6; v_call: TRBV5-1; clone_size: .; d_call: .; cdr3_nt: TGCGCCAGCAGGACGGCAGAGGATTCACCCCTCCACTTT; cdr3_aa: CASRTAEDSPLHF
j_call: TRBJ2-3; v_call: TRBV6-4; clone_size: .; d_call: .; cdr3_nt: TGTGCCACCGCTCGGGACGGGTCGGACACTAGCACAGATACGCAGTATTTT; cdr3_aa: CATARDGSDTSTDTQYF
j_call: TRBJ1-4; v_call: TRBV11-2; clone_size: .; d_call: .; cdr3_nt: TGTGCCAGCAGCTTAGTCTGGGGGGGACCTAATGAAAAACTGTTTTTT; cdr3_aa: CASSLVWGGPNEKLFF
j_call: TRBJ2-5; v_call: TRBV19; clone_size: .; d_call: TRBD2; cdr3_nt: TGTGCCAGTAGCGAAATTAAATCCGGACTAGCGGGAGGGCGGAGGGAGACCCAGTACTTC; cdr3_aa: CASSEIKSGLAGGRRETQYF
j_call: TRBJ2-1; v_call: TRBV12-5; clone_size: .; d_call: .; cdr3_nt: TGTGCTAGTGGTTCCGAGGGGACCTACAATGAGCAGTTCTTC; cdr3_aa: CASGSEGTYNEQFF
j_call: TRBJ2-1; v_call: TRBV15; clone_size: .; d_call: .; cdr3_nt: TGTGCCACCAGCAGAGCAGGAACGAGCTCCTACAATGAGCAGTTCTTC; cdr3_aa: CATSRAGTSSYNEQFF
j_call: TRBJ2-3; v_call: TRBV2; clone_size: .; d_call: TRBD2; cdr3_nt: TGTGCCAGCAGATCCGGGGGAGGGGGCACAGATACGCAGTATTTT; cdr3_aa: CASRSGGGGTDTQYF
j_call: TRBJ2-1; v_call: TRBV7-2; clone_size: once; d_call: .; cdr3_nt: TGTGCCAGCAGCTTATCCCAGGGGCGATACAATGAGCAGTTCTTC; cdr3_aa: CASSLSQGRYNEQFF
j_call: TRBJ1-2; v_call: TRBV6-1; clone_size: few; d_call: TRBD1; cdr3_nt: TGTGCCAGCAGTCAGCGGACAGGTGGGGACTATGGCTACACCTTC; cdr3_aa: CASSQRTGGDYGYTF
j_call: TRBJ2-1; v_call: TRBV28; clone_size: .; d_call: TRBD2; cdr3_nt: TGTGCCAGCAGTTTCAGCGGGAGATCGTACAATGAGCAGTTCTTC; cdr3_aa: CASSFSGRSYNEQFF
j_call: TRBJ1-5; v_call: TRBV27; clone_size: .; d_call: .; cdr3_nt: TGTGCCAGCAGTCCAAACCCCGCCCCAGGGAGCAATCAGCCCCAGCATTTT; cdr3_aa: CASSPNPAPGSNQPQHF
j_call: TRBJ2-7; v_call: TRBV5-4; clone_size: .; d_call: TRBD2; cdr3_nt: TGTGCCAGCAGCTTGGTGTTAATGCGGGAGGGGGCCCCCTACGAGCAGTACTTC; cdr3_aa: CASSLVLMREGAPYEQYF
j_call: TRBJ2-5; v_call: TRBV7-8; clone_size: .; d_call: TRBD2; cdr3_nt: TGTGCCAGCAGCTTAGCGCTGGGGACTAGGGGGGGGGAGACCCAGTACTTC; cdr3_aa: CASSLALGTRGGETQYF
j_call: TRBJ2-2; v_call: TRBV7-3; clone_size: medium-sized; d_call: .; cdr3_nt: TGTGCCAGCAGCTGGGGGGCCACCGGGGAGCTGTTTTTT; cdr3_aa: CASSWGATGELFF
j_call: TRBJ2-3; v_call: TRBV4-2; clone_size: .; d_call: TRBD2; cdr3_nt: TGTGCCAGCAGCCAAAGTCAGAGTAGCGGGGATTCAGATACGCAGTATTTT; cdr3_aa: CASSQSQSSGDSDTQYF
j_call: TRBJ2-5; v_call: TRBV5-6; clone_size: .; d_call: .; cdr3_nt: TGTGCCAGCAGCTTGGGGCTGGGGGGCCGACAAGAGACCCAGTACTTC; cdr3_aa: CASSLGLGGRQETQYF
j_call: TRBJ1-2; v_call: TRBV30; clone_size: .; d_call: .; cdr3_nt: TGTGCCTGGAGTGTAACCGGGGAAGGTCACTATGGCTACACCTTC; cdr3_aa: CAWSVTGEGHYGYTF
j_call: TRBJ1-4; v_call: TRBV7-2; clone_size: medium-sized; d_call: .; cdr3_nt: TGTGCCAGCAGTCGTAAGGCGCGTGAAAAACTGTTTTTT; cdr3_aa: CASSRKAREKLFF
j_call: TRBJ2-5; v_call: TRBV5-1; clone_size: .; d_call: TRBD2; cdr3_nt: TGCGCCAGCAACTTACTACCGGGACTATCAATCCAAGAGACCCAGTACTTC; cdr3_aa: CASNLLPGLSIQETQYF
j_call: TRBJ1-1; v_call: TRBV10-2; clone_size: .; d_call: .; cdr3_nt: TGCGCCAGCAGTGACAGGGGGAACACTGAAGCTTTCTTT; cdr3_aa: CASSDRGNTEAFF
j_call: TRBJ2-1; v_call: TRBV7-2; clone_size: .; d_call: TRBD2; cdr3_nt: TGTGCCAGCAGCTTAGGAGCGGGACGGATTCACAATGAGCAGTTCTTC; cdr3_aa: CASSLGAGRIHNEQFF
j_call: TRBJ1-6; v_call: TRBV9; clone_size: .; d_call: .; cdr3_nt: TGTGCCAGCAGCTCCTTGGACGGGGCCTGGTCACCCCTCCACTTT; cdr3_aa: CASSSLDGAWSPLHF
j_call: TRBJ1-3; v_call: TRBV6-6; clone_size: many; d_call: .; cdr3_nt: TGTGCCAGCAGTTACGGATTAATAGACACCATATATTTT; cdr3_aa: CASSYGLIDTIYF
j_call: TRBJ1-2; v_call: TRBV25-1; clone_size: .; d_call: TRBD1; cdr3_nt: TGTGCCAGCAGTGAAGACAGGGAGCGCACCTTC; cdr3_aa: CASSEDRERTF
j_call: TRBJ1-4; v_call: TRBV6-5; clone_size: .; d_call: TRBD1; cdr3_nt: TGTGCCAGCAGTTCCCTCCGGACAGGAGATAATGAAAAACTGTTTTTT; cdr3_aa: CASSSLRTGDNEKLFF
j_call: TRBJ2-1; v_call: TRBV6-5; clone_size: .; d_call: TRBD2; cdr3_nt: TGTGCCAGCAGTTACGTAGGACTAGTATCCAACAATGAGCAGTTCTTC; cdr3_aa: CASSYVGLVSNNEQFF
j_call: TRBJ1-4; v_call: TRBV30; clone_size: .; d_call: .; cdr3_nt: TGTGCCTGGAGCCCCAAAGAAAAACTGTTTTTT; cdr3_aa: CAWSPKEKLFF
j_call: TRBJ2-7; v_call: TRBV28; clone_size: medium-sized; d_call: TRBD2; cdr3_nt: TGTGCCAGCAGTCCACCCAGACTAGCGGGCCCCTACGAGCAGTACTTC; cdr3_aa: CASSPPRLAGPYEQYF
j_call: TRBJ2-7; v_call: TRBV28; clone_size: .; d_call: TRBD1; cdr3_nt: TGTGCCAGCAGTTTATCCCCGGGACAGGGTATTCCCTCCTACGAGCAGTACTTC; cdr3_aa: CASSLSPGQGIPSYEQYF
j_call: TRBJ2-5; v_call: TRBV30; clone_size: .; d_call: TRBD2; cdr3_nt: TGTGCCTGTGGGACTAGCGTACAAGAGACCCAGTACTTC; cdr3_aa: CACGTSVQETQYF
j_call: TRBJ2-5; v_call: TRBV18; clone_size: few; d_call: TRBD2; cdr3_nt: TGTGCCAGCTCACCACGTGCGGGTAGCGGGAATCAAGAGACCCAGTACTTC; cdr3_aa: CASSPRAGSGNQETQYF
j_call: TRBJ2-7; v_call: TRBV2; clone_size: .; d_call: TRBD1; cdr3_nt: TGTGCCAGCAGTGAAACAGGTGTGGGGACAGGGTATCTCGAGCAGTACTTC; cdr3_aa: CASSETGVGTGYLEQYF
j_call: TRBJ2-2; v_call: TRBV19; clone_size: .; d_call: TRBD1; cdr3_nt: TGTGCCAGTAGTGGCCGGACAGGGGATGGGACCGGGGAGCTGTTTTTT; cdr3_aa: CASSGRTGDGTGELFF
j_call: TRBJ2-5; v_call: TRBV2; clone_size: .; d_call: .; cdr3_nt: TGTGCCAGCCAGGGATACCAAGAGACCCAGTACTTC; cdr3_aa: CASQGYQETQYF
j_call: TRBJ1-2; v_call: TRBV29-1; clone_size: .; d_call: TRBD1; cdr3_nt: TGCAGCGTGGACAGGGTCGACTACACCTTC; cdr3_aa: CSVDRVDYTF
j_call: TRBJ2-7; v_call: TRBV7-2; clone_size: .; d_call: TRBD2; cdr3_nt: TGTGCCAGCAGGGTGGGCGGGAGTTCCTACGAGCAGTACTTC; cdr3_aa: CASRVGGSSYEQYF
j_call: TRBJ1-5; v_call: TRBV5-1; clone_size: .; d_call: .; cdr3_nt: TGCGCCAGCAGCTTGGCAGGGGACAATCAGCCCCAGCATTTT; cdr3_aa: CASSLAGDNQPQHF
j_call: TRBJ2-2; v_call: TRBV29-1; clone_size: .; d_call: TRBD1; cdr3_nt: TGCAGCGTTGGCGACAGGGGGGACACCGGGGAGCTGTTTTTT; cdr3_aa: CSVGDRGDTGELFF
j_call: TRBJ2-2; v_call: TRBV19; clone_size: .; d_call: .; cdr3_nt: TGTGCCAGTAGTTCGGACACCAACACCGGGGAGCTGTTTTTT; cdr3_aa: CASSSDTNTGELFF
j_call: TRBJ2-1; v_call: TRBV2; clone_size: once; d_call: TRBD2; cdr3_nt: TGTGCCAGCAGGGGGACTAGCTTTCACAATGAGCAGTTCTTC; cdr3_aa: CASRGTSFHNEQFF
j_call: TRBJ2-7; v_call: TRBV19; clone_size: .; d_call: .; cdr3_nt: TGTGCCAGTCAACCGGGGGCCGACAGCCCGGTGGGAGAGCAGTACTTC; cdr3_aa: CASQPGADSPVGEQYF
j_call: TRBJ2-7; v_call: TRBV7-8; clone_size: .; d_call: TRBD1; cdr3_nt: TGTGCCAGCAGCCCCGAGGGCTGGGGACAGAGCTACGAGCAGTACTTC; cdr3_aa: CASSPEGWGQSYEQYF
j_call: TRBJ2-3; v_call: TRBV5-1; clone_size: .; d_call: .; cdr3_nt: TGCGCCAGCAGCTTGTCCGTGAGTGGCGGCACAGATACGCAGTATTTT; cdr3_aa: CASSLSVSGGTDTQYF
j_call: TRBJ2-7; v_call: TRBV11-1; clone_size: .; d_call: .; cdr3_nt: TGTGCCAGCAGCATGGACTATTGGGGGGAGCAAAAGCAGTACTTC; cdr3_aa: CASSMDYWGEQKQYF
j_call: TRBJ2-3; v_call: TRBV20-1; clone_size: .; d_call: .; cdr3_nt: TGCAGTGCGCACCACGCAGATACGCAGTATTTT; cdr3_aa: CSAHHADTQYF
j_call: TRBJ2-5; v_call: TRBV20-1; clone_size: .; d_call: .; cdr3_nt: TGCAGTGCTAGAGTGGCGGAGACCCAGTACTTC; cdr3_aa: CSARVAETQYF
j_call: TRBJ2-7; v_call: TRBV18; clone_size: .; d_call: .; cdr3_nt: TGTGCCAGCTCACCACTGGCCAGGGGGGCATACGAGCAGTACTTC; cdr3_aa: CASSPLARGAYEQYF
j_call: TRBJ2-1; v_call: TRBV15; clone_size: .; d_call: TRBD1; cdr3_nt: TGTGCCACCAGCAGTAAGAGGTTGGACAGGGTCCCTGTTTACAATGAGCAGTTCTTC; cdr3_aa: CATSSKRLDRVPVYNEQFF
j_call: TRBJ2-3; v_call: TRBV2; clone_size: .; d_call: TRBD2; cdr3_nt: TGTGCCAGCAGGGGTACTAGCGTGGCAGATACGCAGTATTTT; cdr3_aa: CASRGTSVADTQYF
j_call: TRBJ2-2; v_call: TRBV7-2; clone_size: once; d_call: .; cdr3_nt: TGTGCCAGCAGCTTAGCGATGGCGAACACCGGGGAGCTGTTTTTT; cdr3_aa: CASSLAMANTGELFF